This T cell receptor beta chain originates from a study of radiotherapy plus CTLA-4 blockade in lung cancer (dated by TCRdb to the late 2010s). General notes on the study: Objective responses were observed in around 20% of enrolled patients, and disease control was achieved in approximately 30%.

The study evaluated CTLA-4 blockade (ipilimumab) given together with focal radiation therapy in patients who had chemo-refractory metastatic non-small-cell lung cancer. Library construction relied on the immunoSEQ multiplex PCR assay. As stored in TCRdb, this immuneACCESS dataset retains in-frame rearrangements with V and J assigned. A fraction of the clones does not appear; measured against another copy, unresolved V genes explain less than half of the discrepancy, and the remainder lacks a known reason. Recorded for this sample are about 59,000 clones; about 80% of them occurred a single time. Clones ranked in the top ten supply around 6% of the sample. With respect to this clone: Its antigen specificity is not known. Nothing much larger sits one base from this clone, and base qualities are not available.

CDR1 SGHRS and CDR2 YFSETQ are derived from the germline V gene. V and J are truncated by 1 base and 1 base respectively, leaving an intervening sequence of 15 bases. The CDR3 spans 17 residues, from the cysteine through the phenylalanine. Only the CDR3 DNA is retained, 51 bases long and in frame from the first base. Summary of the overall study and its limitations: The strongest predictors of response were reported to be early dynamic shifts in blood T cell clones along with a rise in serum interferon-beta following radiation. After treatment with radiotherapy and ipilimumab, TCR clones that originated in tumors expanded in peripheral blood.

The sequence was obtained from a human donor with non-small cell lung cancer whose response to radiotherapy plus ipilimumab could not be evaluated. This chain joins TRBV5-1 to TRBJ2-1, with the D gene too uncertain to name. The sequencing here drew on peripheral blood, taken from a patient treated with radiotherapy plus ipilimumab. The DNA reads as follows: TGCGCCAGCAGCTTGATCACAACCGAATTATCCTACAATGAGCAGTTCTTC. Its protein is CASSLITTELSYNEQFF.